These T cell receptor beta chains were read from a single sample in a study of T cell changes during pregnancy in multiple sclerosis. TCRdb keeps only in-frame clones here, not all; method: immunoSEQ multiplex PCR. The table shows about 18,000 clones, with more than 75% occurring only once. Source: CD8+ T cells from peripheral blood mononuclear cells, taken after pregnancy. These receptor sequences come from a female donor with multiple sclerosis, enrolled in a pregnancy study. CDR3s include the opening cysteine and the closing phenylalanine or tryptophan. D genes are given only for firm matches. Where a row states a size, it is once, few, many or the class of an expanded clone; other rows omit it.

CASSQARGGTYNEQFF	TGCGCCAGCAGCCAGGCGAGGGGGGGCACCTACAATGAGCAGTTCTTC	-	-	TRBV4-3	TRBJ2-1
CASSFGQSYGYTF	TGTGCCAGCAGTTTTGGACAGTCCTATGGCTACACCTTC	once	-	TRBV28	TRBJ1-2
CASSSYSPSNYGYTF	TGTGCCAGCAGCTCTTACAGCCCGTCTAACTATGGCTACACCTTC	-	-	TRBV7-9	TRBJ1-2
CASNAGDNSPLHF	TGTGCCAGCAACGCAGGGGACAATTCACCCCTCCACTTT	-	-	TRBV6-4	TRBJ1-6
CASSVETSGDEQFF	TGTGCCAGCAGCGTAGAAACTAGCGGGGATGAGCAGTTCTTC	-	TRBD2	TRBV9	TRBJ2-1
CASSLGFGGTQETQYF	TGTGCCAGCAGCTTAGGATTCGGGGGGACCCAAGAGACCCAGTACTTC	-	TRBD2	TRBV7-2	TRBJ2-5
CASSLNRGLAEYNEQFF	TGTGCCAGCAGCTTAAACAGGGGACTAGCGGAATACAATGAGCAGTTCTTC	-	TRBD2	TRBV11-2	TRBJ2-1
CASSHESSTDTQYF	TGTGCCAGCAGCCATGAGTCTAGCACAGATACGCAGTATTTT	-	-	TRBV13	TRBJ2-3
CASSQGTENTEAFF	TGCGCCAGCAGCCAAGGGACAGAGAACACTGAAGCTTTCTTT	once	-	TRBV4-3	TRBJ1-1
CASSRTSSGTGPYNEQFF	TGTGCCAGCAGCCGAACTAGTTCCGGGACAGGGCCCTACAATGAGCAGTTCTTC	-	TRBD1	TRBV7-8	TRBJ2-1
CASSSSGFGTDTQYF	TGTGCCAGCAGCTCGAGCGGTTTCGGGACAGATACGCAGTATTTT	-	-	TRBV7-9	TRBJ2-3
CASSALQDRDLGYTF	TGTGCCAGCAGCGCTCTACAGGACAGGGATTTAGGCTACACCTTC	-	TRBD1	TRBV9	TRBJ1-2
CASSENSGTYNEQFF	TGTGCCAGCAGTGAAAATAGCGGGACCTACAATGAGCAGTTCTTC	-	TRBD2	TRBV6-1	TRBJ2-1
CASSTGAGWTRTQYF	TGTGCCAGTAGTACCGGGGCGGGCTGGACTAGGACCCAGTACTTC	-	TRBD2	TRBV19	TRBJ2-5
CASSYTGDEQYF	TGTGCCAGCAGCTATACAGGGGACGAGCAGTACTTC	-	TRBD1	TRBV7-9	TRBJ2-7
CASSITGGNTEAFF	TGTGCCAGCAGTATCACAGGGGGGAACACTGAAGCTTTCTTT	-	TRBD1	TRBV27	TRBJ1-1
CASSSGTDYNSPLHF	TGTGCCAGCAGCTCCGGGACAGACTATAATTCACCCCTCCACTTT	-	TRBD1	TRBV7-9	TRBJ1-6
CASSEDWTSGYNEQFF	TGCGCCAGCAGTGAAGATTGGACTAGCGGATACAATGAGCAGTTCTTC	once	TRBD2	TRBV10-2	TRBJ2-1
CASSDSSQGYNEQFF	TGTGCCAGCAGTGACTCTTCCCAGGGGTACAATGAGCAGTTCTTC	-	-	TRBV6-4	TRBJ2-1
CASSAGLAHYNEQFF	TGTGCCAGTAGTGCCGGACTAGCGCACTACAATGAGCAGTTCTTC	-	TRBD2	TRBV19	TRBJ2-1
CASSDRGSPLHF	TGTGCCAGTAGTGATAGGGGTTCACCCCTCCACTTT	-	-	TRBV19	TRBJ1-6
CASSFARGHTEAFF	TGTGCCAGCAGCTTCGCGAGGGGGCACACTGAAGCTTTCTTT	-	TRBD1	TRBV7-8	TRBJ1-1
CASSSGQTGELFF	TGTGCCAGCAGCTCCGGACAGACCGGGGAGCTGTTTTTT	-	-	TRBV7-3	TRBJ2-2
CAWSVLGETQYF	TGTGCCTGGAGTGTACTCGGGGAGACCCAGTACTTC	once	-	TRBV30	TRBJ2-5
CASSPRSVPGTSVDNEQFF	TGTGCCAGCAGTCCGAGATCGGTCCCCGGGACTAGCGTTGACAATGAGCAGTTCTTC	-	TRBD2	TRBV27	TRBJ2-1
CASSWRLAGAYNEQFF	TGTGCCAGCAGCTGGAGACTAGCGGGGGCTTACAATGAGCAGTTCTTC	-	TRBD2	TRBV5-6	TRBJ2-1
CASSSGDRDDEQYF	TGTGCCAGCAGTTCCGGGGACAGGGACGACGAGCAGTACTTC	-	TRBD1	TRBV7-9	TRBJ2-7
CASSLGVRSGYEQYF	TGTGCCAGCAGCTTGGGGGTTCGATCGGGGTACGAGCAGTACTTC	-	-	TRBV5-5	TRBJ2-7
CAWSEAGTGSREQYF	TGTGCCTGGAGTGAGGCCGGGACAGGGTCAAGGGAGCAGTACTTC	-	TRBD1	TRBV30	TRBJ2-7
CASSPGPAGIYNEQFF	TGTGCCAGCAGCCCCGGACCTGCGGGGATCTACAATGAGCAGTTCTTC	-	-	TRBV7-3	TRBJ2-1
CASSQGQSYEQYF	TGTGCCAGCAGCCAGGGACAATCCTACGAGCAGTACTTC	-	-	TRBV5-4	TRBJ2-7
CASSVGGGNEQFF	TGTGCCAGCAGCGTTGGGGGGGGCAATGAGCAGTTCTTC	-	TRBD2	TRBV9	TRBJ2-1
CAWRVSGTSYNEQFF	TGTGCCTGGAGGGTTAGCGGGACTTCCTACAATGAGCAGTTCTTC	-	TRBD2	TRBV30	TRBJ2-1
CASSRRDSHYEQYF	TGTGCCAGCTCACGAAGGGACAGCCACTACGAGCAGTACTTC	-	TRBD1	TRBV18	TRBJ2-7
CASTYDSFNEQFF	TGTGCCAGCACATACGACAGTTTCAATGAGCAGTTCTTC	-	-	TRBV7-2	TRBJ2-1
CASIEGDSNQPQHF	TGTGCCAGCATCGAAGGGGATAGCAATCAGCCCCAGCATTTT	-	-	TRBV6-1	TRBJ1-5
CASSDLAGDYNEQFF	TGTGCCAGCAGTGACCTAGCGGGAGACTACAATGAGCAGTTCTTC	once	TRBD2	TRBV6-4	TRBJ2-1
CASSRTGKGQPQHF	TGTGCCAGCAGTCGGACGGGGAAAGGTCAGCCCCAGCATTTT	-	-	TRBV6-5	TRBJ1-5
CASRQGSTGELFF	TGTGCCAGCAGACAGGGGTCCACCGGGGAGCTGTTTTTT	once	TRBD1	TRBV5-6	TRBJ2-2
CASSEGAGGTDTQYF	TGTGCCAGCAGTGAAGGGGCAGGGGGCACAGATACGCAGTATTTT	-	-	TRBV6-1	TRBJ2-3
CASNIHPQGNEQFF	TGTGCCAGCAATATACATCCCCAGGGTAATGAGCAGTTCTTC	once	-	TRBV5-4	TRBJ2-1
CSVEADSLNSYEQYF	TGCAGCGTTGAGGCGGACAGTCTAAACTCCTACGAGCAGTACTTC	-	-	TRBV29-1	TRBJ2-7
CASSLGLAGYYNEQFF	TGTGCCAGCAGCTTAGGACTAGCGGGGTACTACAATGAGCAGTTCTTC	-	TRBD2	TRBV5-4	TRBJ2-1
CASSLIGSGRNYEQYF	TGTGCCAGCAGTTTAATTGGGAGCGGGAGGAACTACGAGCAGTACTTC	-	TRBD2	TRBV28	TRBJ2-7
CASSELAGDYEQYF	TGTGCCAGCAGTGAATTAGCCGGGGACTACGAGCAGTACTTC	-	-	TRBV6-1	TRBJ2-7
CASGTGGTDTQYF	TGTGCCAGTGGGACAGGCGGCACAGATACGCAGTATTTT	-	TRBD1	TRBV27	TRBJ2-3
CASSVESGDYEQYF	TGTGCCAGCAGCGTAGAAAGCGGGGACTACGAGCAGTACTTC	-	TRBD2	TRBV9	TRBJ2-7
CASSQFIGGTSGSGVSTGELFF	TGCGCCAGCAGCCAATTCATCGGGGGAACTAGCGGGTCCGGTGTGAGCACCGGGGAGCTGTTTTTT	-	TRBD2	TRBV4-3	TRBJ2-2
CASSQQYEQYF	TGTGCCAGCAGTCAACAATACGAGCAGTACTTC	-	-	TRBV25-1	TRBJ2-7
CASSAPGQGFHEQYF	TGTGCCAGCAGCGCCCCGGGACAGGGGTTCCACGAGCAGTACTTC	-	TRBD1	TRBV9	TRBJ2-7
CASSSEAYSYEQYF	TGTGCCAGCAGTAGTGAGGCCTACTCCTACGAGCAGTACTTC	-	-	TRBV27	TRBJ2-7
CASSLRGRPYGYTF	TGTGCCAGCAGTTTACGAGGAAGACCCTATGGCTACACCTTC	-	-	TRBV27	TRBJ1-2
CASSFYPVTGANVLTF	TGTGCCAGCAGCTTCTATCCGGTAACTGGGGCCAACGTCCTGACTTTC	-	-	TRBV5-6	TRBJ2-6